These T cell receptor beta chains were read from a single sample in a study of blood T cell repertoires in COVID-19. Clones were sequenced by immunoSEQ multiplex PCR, and TCRdb holds only the in-frame ones, with some missing. Among roughly 110,000 clones, 81% were seen once, and the ten largest hold 1.5% to 1.8%. What was sequenced was peripheral blood. The receptors here all came from a man aged 50-60 years with acute or convalescent COVID-19. The CDR3 runs from the conserved cysteine through the conserved F or W. D genes are given only for firm matches. Clone size is not always given. Where it is, it says once, few, many or a class for expanded clones.

TRBV28	few	TRBJ1-5	TRBD1	TGTGCCAGCAGTCAGGGGGGAACCAATCAGCCCCAGCATTTT	CASSQGGTNQPQHF
TRBV10-3	-	TRBJ1-5	TRBD1	TGTGCCACCCGACAGGGAGGTCATAGCAATCAGCCCCAGCATTTT	CATRQGGHSNQPQHF
TRBV28	-	TRBJ1-1	TRBD1	TGTGCCAGCAGTGCCCGGACAGGGAGCCTTTGGGCTTTCTTT	CASSARTGSLWAFF
TRBV5-4	-	TRBJ2-2	-	TGTGCCAGCAGCTTGGCGGGACACCTTACCACCGGGGAGCTGTTTTTT	CASSLAGHLTTGELFF
TRBV5-4	-	TRBJ2-1	-	TGTGCCAGCAGCTTGGCCGGACTCTGGAATGAGCAGTTCTTC	CASSLAGLWNEQFF
TRBV5-1	-	TRBJ1-1	-	TGCGCCAGCAGGTATGAGGCCGTGAACACTGAAGCTTTCTTT	CASRYEAVNTEAFF
TRBV5-1	-	TRBJ1-6	-	TGCGCCAGCAGCGTAGGTACAGGTTTCTCCTATAATTCACCCCTCCACTTT	CASSVGTGFSYNSPLHF
TRBV6-6	few	TRBJ2-7	-	TGTGCCAGCAGTCCGACAGACTACGAGCAGTACTTC	CASSPTDYEQYF
TRBV28	-	TRBJ1-5	-	TGTGCCAGCAGTTTATCGGGCCAGGGCGGTCAGCCCCAGCATTTT	CASSLSGQGGQPQHF
TRBV12-3/TRBV12-4	-	TRBJ2-1	-	TGTGCCAGCAGCCTAGGCCGGGAGCAGTTCTTC	CASSLGREQFF
TRBV19	-	TRBJ2-7	-	TGTGCCAGTAGTATGAAGGGGGACGAGCAGTACTTC	CASSMKGDEQYF
TRBV19	-	TRBJ2-1	TRBD1	TGTGCCAGTAGTAGACCGGGACAGGGGGGCAATGAGCAGTTCTTC	CASSRPGQGGNEQFF
TRBV9	few	TRBJ1-1	-	TGTGCCAGCAGCGTATCTCAGGGGAACACTGAAGCTTTCTTT	CASSVSQGNTEAFF
TRBV29-1	-	TRBJ1-2	TRBD1	TGCAGCGTTGAACCGACAGGGGGCATCTATGGCTACACCTTC	CSVEPTGGIYGYTF
TRBV11-3	-	TRBJ2-3	TRBD1	TGTGCCAGCAGTCGGGACAGGGGCACAGATACGCAGTATTTT	CASSRDRGTDTQYF
TRBV24-1	-	TRBJ2-1	-	TGTGCCACCAGTGATGGGCAGAAAACCTACAATGAGCAGTTCTTC	CATSDGQKTYNEQFF
TRBV6-5	-	TRBJ1-6	-	TGTGCCAGCAGTTCCACCAAGTACCTAGATAATTCACCCCTCCACTTT	CASSSTKYLDNSPLHF
TRBV19	-	TRBJ1-5	-	TGTGCCAGTAACTACGGTAGCAATCAGCCCCAGCATTTT	CASNYGSNQPQHF
TRBV6-2/TRBV6-3	-	TRBJ1-6	-	TGTGCCAGCAGTGACAGCTATAATTCACCCCTCCACTTT	CASSDSYNSPLHF
TRBV5-1	-	TRBJ2-2	-	TGCGCCAGCAGGCGGCAGGGGAACACCGGGGAGCTGTTTTTT	CASRRQGNTGELFF
TRBV25-1	-	TRBJ1-6	-	TGTGCCAGCAGTGACTGGACAGTCGATAATTCACCCCTCCACTTT	CASSDWTVDNSPLHF
TRBV25-1	-	TRBJ1-6	TRBD1	TGTGCCAGCAGTGCGCAGGGGGTAATAAATTCACCCCTCCACTTT	CASSAQGVINSPLHF
TRBV19	-	TRBJ1-2	TRBD1	TGTGCCAGTAGCCTTGGACAGGGGGACTTCTATGGCTACACCTTC	CASSLGQGDFYGYTF
TRBV5-4	few	TRBJ1-1	TRBD1	TGTGCCAGCAGCGTGGGGGGACAGGGTGGCACTGAAGCTTTCTTT	CASSVGGQGGTEAFF
TRBV4-1	few	TRBJ1-5	-	TGCGCCAGCAGCCCTCGAAGGACAACTAATCAGCCCCAGCATTTT	CASSPRRTTNQPQHF
TRBV3-1/TRBV3-2	-	TRBJ2-1	TRBD2	TGTGCCAGCAGCCAAGACCAGCGGGGGGGCCAGCGGGAGCAGTTCTTC	CASSQDQRGGQREQFF
TRBV28	-	TRBJ1-1	-	TGTGCCAGCAGTTTAAGCGTCCGAGGAGTGAACACTGAAGCTTTCTTT	CASSLSVRGVNTEAFF
TRBV28	once	TRBJ1-4	-	TGTGCCAGCAGTCTCCAAGGGGGGGGCCATAAAAAACTGTTTTTT	CASSLQGGGHKKLFF
TRBV3-1/TRBV3-2	-	TRBJ1-1	-	TGTGCCAGCAGCCGCTCAGAGGGAACTGAAGCTTTCTTT	CASSRSEGTEAFF
TRBV4-2	-	TRBJ2-1	-	TGTGCCAGCAGCCAAGATACAGGGAGCTCCTACAATGAGCAGTTCTTC	CASSQDTGSSYNEQFF
TRBV27	-	TRBJ2-7	TRBD1	TGTGCCAGCAGTTTATCCCTCGGGACAGGGGGAACCGAGCAGTACTTC	CASSLSLGTGGTEQYF
TRBV6-1	-	TRBJ2-3	TRBD2	TGTGCCAGCAGTGAGATGGGACTAGCGGGGGGGACGCAGTATTTT	CASSEMGLAGGTQYF
TRBV5-1	few	TRBJ2-7	-	TGCGCCAGCAGCTTGGGGTATGCTAAGGGGGAGCAGTACTTC	CASSLGYAKGEQYF
TRBV4-1	once	TRBJ1-4	-	TGCGCCAGCAGCCAAGTTGGTCAGAATGAAAAACTGTTTTTT	CASSQVGQNEKLFF
TRBV5-4	-	TRBJ2-7	TRBD1	TGTGCCAGCAGCCACCCGGGACAGGGGTTTAGCGAGCAGTACTTC	CASSHPGQGFSEQYF
TRBV9	-	TRBJ2-7	TRBD1	TGTGCCAGCAGCATTGGGGGACAGGAATACCACGAGCAGTACTTC	CASSIGGQEYHEQYF
TRBV3-1/TRBV3-2	-	TRBJ2-7	TRBD2	TGTGCCAGCAGCCCAAGCGGGGGGGCTTACGAGCAGTACTTC	CASSPSGGAYEQYF
TRBV6-5	-	TRBJ1-2	TRBD1	TGTGCCAGCAGTTCCCCAGGGGGAGGCTACACCTTC	CASSSPGGGYTF
TRBV9	-	TRBJ1-1	TRBD1	TGTGCCAGCAGCCCGAGGAACCGGGACAGGGAAGCTTTCTTT	CASSPRNRDREAFF
TRBV7-6	-	TRBJ1-6	TRBD1	TGTGCCAGCAGCCGAGGGGACAGGGGGGCAAGAGGGTCCCTCCACTTT	CASSRGDRGARGSLHF
TRBV5-1	-	TRBJ2-3	-	TGCGCCAGCAGCGTGGGGGGCCATCATGTCACAGATACGCAGTATTTT	CASSVGGHHVTDTQYF
TRBV30	-	TRBJ2-3	-	TGTGCCTGGAGTGCCGGGTTGCGCACAGATACGCAGTATTTT	CAWSAGLRTDTQYF
TRBV28	-	TRBJ2-7	-	TGTGCCAGCAGGGAAGGGGGATACGAGCAGTACTTC	CASREGGYEQYF
TRBV6-5	-	TRBJ1-2	-	TGTGCCAGCACCCAATGGGGGGTAGACTATGGCTACACCTTC	CASTQWGVDYGYTF
TRBV5-1	-	TRBJ2-5	-	TGCGCCAGCAGCTTGGCAGGGGTCCAAGAGACCCAGTACTTC	CASSLAGVQETQYF
TRBV10-1	once	TRBJ2-7	-	TGCGCCAGCAGTGACCGTGGAGAGGGGGATTTGTACGAGCAGTACTTC	CASSDRGEGDLYEQYF